The 2 T cell receptor beta chains in this list originate from one sample, sequenced in a study of cytomegalovirus exposure and HLA in healthy donors. PCR employed 60 Vbeta and 13 Jbeta primers. Clones were sequenced by immunoSEQ multiplex PCR, and TCRdb holds only the in-frame ones, with some missing. This repertoire shows about 120,000 clones, 83% found once; its top ten account for about 3.5%. The specimen sequenced was PBMCs. Receptors were obtained from a woman aged 40 to 50 in good health and CMV-seropositive.

V is TRBV4-1 and J is TRBJ1-2; maybe TRBD1 (6 bases). The CDR3 is 18 residues long. Trimming removed 2 bases from V and 0 bases from J, with 19 bases in between. CDR1 is MGHRA, CDR2 YSYEKL, per germline. CDR3 DNA: TGCGCCAGCAGCCAAATTTGGACAGTCGAGCGGTCTAACTATGGCTACACCTTC. Amino acid sequence: CASSQIWTVERSNYGYTF.

In this sample, this clone turned up once. This sequence joins TRBV5-1 and TRBJ2-1; 7 bases are a match to TRBD2. The V segment lost 4 bases and the J segment 10 bases; nucleotides outside the gene matches: 11. Germline CDR1 SGHRS, CDR2 YFSETQ. The CDR3 extends over 14 amino acids. The CDR3 spells CASSPRDYRREQFF. CDR3 DNA: TGCGCCAGCAGCCCAAGGGACTACCGGAGGGAGCAGTTCTTC. Full variable domain (remainder filled in from reference TRBV5-1 and TRBJ2-1): KAGVTQTPRYLIKTRGQQVTLSCSPISGHRSVSWYQQTPGQGLQFLFEYFSETQRNKGNFPGRFSGRQFSNSRSEMNVSTLELGDSALYLCASSPRDYRREQFFGPGTRLTVL.